The 32 T cell receptor beta chains listed next were all sequenced from one sample in a study of shared clonotypes between healthy human individuals. Libraries were prepared by immunoSEQ multiplex PCR; TCRdb keeps only in-frame clonotypes and omits some of them. Altogether over a million clones are present, around 97% being singletons, with the ten largest covering 1.2%. Material for sequencing was naive CD4+ T cells sorted from blood. Subset denoted: CD45RA+ positively selected. The receptors stem from a man aged 25 to 45 in good health.

This clone was picked up one time. This chain links TRBV2 with TRBJ1-5; D call uncertain. Trimming stripped 10 bases from V and 0 bases from J, with 13 bases between. The CDR3 has 14 amino acids. Germline lookup yields CDR1 SNHLY and CDR2 FYNNEI. The CDR3 DNA follows: TGTGCCACCGCTGTTAGCATTAGCAATCAGCCCCAGCATTTT. Amino acids: CATAVSISNQPQHF.

In this sample, this clone turned up once. The chain carries TRBV27 and TRBJ2-4; no clear D. Deletions cut 2 bases from V and 6 bases from J, with 20 bases between. This CDR3 is 17 amino acids long. Germline V gives CDR1 MNHEY, CDR2 SMNVEV (reference sequence). The CDR3: CASSLRAQPQMGNIQYF. In DNA form, the CDR3 reads TGTGCCAGCAGTTTACGGGCACAGCCCCAGATGGGAAACATTCAGTACTTC.

V usage is TRBV5-1 and J usage is TRBJ2-3, with 7 bases fitting TRBD1. This CDR3 is 15 amino acids long. Trimming cost V 3 bases and J 2 bases; bases outside gene matches: 6. Germline V gene data show CDR1 as SGHRS and CDR2 as YFSETQ. In DNA form, the CDR3 reads TGCGCCAGCAGCTCGTACAGGGGTCCCACAGATACGCAGTATTTT. This translates into CASSSYRGPTDTQYF.

This chain joins TRBV9 and TRBJ2-1, with 7 bases lining up with TRBD1. V was clipped by 2 bases and J by 0 bases; unmatched bases: 2. The CDR3 is 15 residues long. Germline CDR1 SGDLS, CDR2 YYNGEE. CDR3: CASSVGTDSYNEQFF. CDR3 coding DNA: TGTGCCAGCAGCGTCGGGACAGACTCCTACAATGAGCAGTTCTTC.

The rearrangement uses TRBV30 and TRBJ1-2, with 9 positions matching TRBD1. Germline V gene lookup returns CDR1 GTSNPN and CDR2 SVGIG (reference sequence). The CDR3 runs to 14 residues. V was pared by 1 base and J by 11 bases, with 11 bases of the junction left unmatched. CDR3 DNA sequence: TGTGCCTGGAGTGCCGCTGCCTCAGGACAGGGGTACACCTTC. It translates to CAWSAAASGQGYTF.

The chain is built from TRBV7-9 and TRBJ2-2; D ambiguous. Per germline, CDR1 SEHNR and CDR2 FQNEAQ (reference sequence). V was pared by 6 bases and J by 7 bases, with 12 bases between. The CDR3 is 13 amino acids. The DNA for the CDR3 is TGTGCCAGCAGGGCCGCTTCAAACGGGGAGCTGTTTTTT. Its protein is CASRAASNGELFF.

The rearrangement links TRBV27 to TRBJ2-7; 11 bases match TRBD1. Germline V gives CDR1 MNHEY, CDR2 SMNVEV (reference sequence). With 10 bases clipped from V and 6 bases from J, the junction kept 8 bases outside the gene matches. This CDR3 has 13 amino acids. CDR3 sequence reads: CATGTGGLGEQYF. The CDR3 DNA sequence: TGTGCCACCGGGACAGGGGGTTTGGGCGAGCAGTACTTC.

The V call is TRBV6-5, the J call TRBJ1-3; no reliable D call. Trimming shortened V by 6 bases and J by 0 bases, and 12 bases separated the two germline ends. The CDR3 extends over 15 amino acids. Per the germline V gene, CDR1 is MNHEY and CDR2 is SVGAGI. In DNA form, the CDR3 reads TGTGCCAGCAGGCTCGACCCCGGCTCTGGAAACACCATATATTTT. Its protein product is CASRLDPGSGNTIYF.

V gene TRBV6-4 combines with J gene TRBJ2-3; no reliable D call. Trimming removed 6 bases from V and 9 bases from J, with 13 bases in between. CDR3 length: 12 residues. The germline V gene has CDR1 MRHNA and CDR2 SNTAGT. The CDR3 bases are TGTGCCAGCAGCGGGCCTAACCGGACGCAGTATTTT. Translation gives CASSGPNRTQYF.

V is TRBV20-1 and J is TRBJ2-2; D uncertain. The germline V and J ends were trimmed by 7 bases and 6 bases, with 9 bases remaining between them. This CDR3 has 11 amino acids. Germline loops: CDR1 DFQATT, CDR2 SNEGSKA (reference sequence). CDR3 coding DNA: TGCAGTGGGGCAGGCGCCGGGGAGCTGTTTTTT. Its translation: CSGAGAGELFF.

This chain links TRBV11-2 with TRBJ1-1; D not certain. V gave up 5 bases and J gave up 0 bases, with 7 bases separating them. The CDR3 sequence is 13 residues long. Germline V gene lookup returns CDR1 SGHAT and CDR2 FQNNGV. The CDR3 is CASSIDLNTEAFF. The CDR3 region has the DNA TGTGCCAGCAGCATTGATTTGAACACTGAAGCTTTCTTT.

This sequence joins TRBV28 and TRBJ1-5; no clear D gene. Germline loops: CDR1 MDHEN, CDR2 SYDVKM. Trimming left V 4 bases short and J 3 bases short, with 13 bases between. This CDR3 has 15 amino acids. The CDR3 is CASSSKTRINQPQHF. The DNA of the CDR3 is TGTGCCAGCAGTTCCAAGACGAGGATCAATCAGCCCCAGCATTTT.

The chain combines TRBV27 with TRBJ2-1; 14 nucleotides match TRBD2. After removal of 7 bases from V and 6 bases from J, the junction contained 5 bases not matched to a gene. Germline loops: CDR1 MNHEY, CDR2 SMNVEV (reference sequence). This CDR3 is 15 amino acids long. CDR3 sequence (DNA): TGTGCCAGCATTACCGGGACTAGCGGGAGCAATGAGCAGTTCTTC. The encoded protein is CASITGTSGSNEQFF.

This clone was seen only a few times. This chain joins TRBV10-1 and TRBJ2-2; D is uncertain. Trimming pared 7 bases from V and 11 bases from J, leaving 17 bases between. The CDR3 totals 13 residues. Germline CDR1 is WNHNN and CDR2 is SYGVQD (reference sequence). The CDR3 spells CASNSGPDHELFF. The CDR3, as DNA: TGCGCCAGCAATTCAGGCCCGGATCATGAGCTGTTTTTT.

The DNA for the CDR3 is TGTGCCAGCAGCTTGTATTCGACAGGGAAAACAGATACGCAGTATTTT. Amino acid sequence: CASSLYSTGKTDTQYF. The chain has TRBV5-6 and TRBJ2-3; 7 bases match TRBD1. This CDR3 contains 16 residues. Trimming at V came to 1 base and at J to 3 bases, leaving 8 bases not matched to a gene. CDR1 is SGHDT and CDR2 is YYEEEE in the germline V gene.

The rearrangement uses TRBV21-1 and TRBJ1-5; the listed D gene, TRBD1, was not tested against the DNA. TRBV21-1 is termed a pseudogene. CDR3 length equals 13 residues. The CDR3 DNA reads as TGTGCCAGCGGGACAGGGTGCAATCAGCCCCAGCATTTT. Residues: CASGTGCNQPQHF.

The chain is built from TRBV19 and TRBJ2-1, with 9 bases fitting TRBD1. Germline V gene sequence: CDR1 LNHDA, CDR2 SQIVND (reference sequence). The CDR3 is 14 amino acids. Trimming removed 3 bases from V and 5 bases from J; junction bases left unmatched: 2. Here the CDR3 reads CASSIRTGDNEQFF. The CDR3 coding sequence is TGTGCCAGTAGTATTCGGACAGGGGACAATGAGCAGTTCTTC.

The chain joins TRBV9 to TRBJ2-3; TRBD2 agrees at 10 bases. The germline V gene has CDR1 SGDLS and CDR2 YYNGEE. The CDR3 runs 15 residues. J was trimmed by 2 bases and V by 3 bases; bases with no gene match: 3. CDR3 sequence: CASSESGRATDTQYF. CDR3 nucleotides: TGTGCCAGCAGCGAGAGCGGGAGGGCCACAGATACGCAGTATTTT.

CDR3 amino acids: CASSPWQVTYNEQFF. DNA of the CDR3: TGTGCCAGCAGCCCCTGGCAGGTGACGTACAATGAGCAGTTCTTC. V usage is TRBV7-2 and J usage is TRBJ2-1, with D unresolved. The CDR3 runs to 15 residues. The germline V and J ends were trimmed by 5 bases and 4 bases, with 15 bases remaining between them. Germline lookup yields CDR1 SGHTA and CDR2 FQGNSA.

The J gene is TRBJ2-1, the V gene TRBV19; the D call may be TRBD1 or TRBD2 (5 bases each). Germline V gives CDR1 LNHDA, CDR2 SQIVND (reference sequence). The CDR3 has 14 residues. V lost 7 bases, J lost 2 bases, and 12 bases lay in between. The CDR3 DNA sequence: TGTGCCAGTACTGGGACCAACACCTACAATGAGCAGTTCTTC. It codes for CASTGTNTYNEQFF.

The rearrangement links TRBV9 to TRBJ1-6, with D perhaps matching TRBD1 (6 bases). Germline V gene lookup returns CDR1 SGDLS and CDR2 YYNGEE. This CDR3 is built from 16 residues. Between the trimmed V and J ends, which lost 2 bases and 5 bases, there was a span of 14 bases. CDR3 nucleotide sequence: TGTGCCAGCAGCGTCACCCCGACAGGACATAATTCACCCCTCCACTTT. This sequence encodes CASSVTPTGHNSPLHF.

CDR3 sequence: CASTVTGSSYEQYF. As DNA, the CDR3 is TGTGCCAGCACGGTAACAGGGAGCTCCTACGAGCAGTACTTC. V and J are TRBV6-1 and TRBJ2-7; maybe TRBD1 (6 bases). There are 14 residues in the CDR3. Per the germline V gene, CDR1 is MNHNS and CDR2 is SASEGT. V gave up 7 bases and J gave up 0 bases, with 13 bases separating them.

The CDR3 region is CASSYLRNTEAFF. CDR3 nucleotide sequence: TGTGCCAGCAGCTATCTCAGGAACACTGAAGCTTTCTTT. The genes are TRBV5-6 and TRBJ1-1; D is unclear. The CDR3 spans 13 residues. Between the trimmed V and J ends, which lost 3 bases and 1 base, there was a span of 7 bases. Germline V CDR1 and CDR2: SGHDT, YYEEEE.

The CDR3 coding sequence is TGTGCCAGCAGCTTGGGGCGTTCCGATACGCAGTATTTT. The encoded protein is CASSLGRSDTQYF. The rearrangement joins TRBV5-4 to TRBJ2-3; D is ambiguous. Trimming stripped 0 bases from V and 6 bases from J, with 8 bases between. The length of the CDR3 is 13 residues. CDR1 SGHNT and CDR2 YYREEE come from the germline V gene (reference sequence).

The chain has TRBV7-2 and TRBJ2-7; the D gene is possibly TRBD2 (5 bases). CDR1 is SGHTA, CDR2 FQGNSA, per germline. The CDR3 covers 17 residues. Trimming left V 1 base short and J 1 base short, with 17 bases between. For the CDR3, the DNA is TGTGCCAGCAGCTTAGAGGGCCGAGGGATAACTTCCTACGAGCAGTACTTC. It encodes CASSLEGRGITSYEQYF.

V and J are TRBV28 and TRBJ2-7, with D hard to call. This CDR3 is built from 13 residues. The V and J ends lost 4 bases and 3 bases respectively, with 10 bases between them. CDR1 is MDHEN, CDR2 SYDVKM, per germline. CDR3 bases: TGTGCCAGCAGTTCAGGAAGTGACTACGAGCAGTACTTC. Translation: CASSSGSDYEQYF.

This chain links TRBV7-6 with TRBJ2-3; no clear D. Germline loops: CDR1 SGHVS, CDR2 FNYEAQ. V lost 4 bases and J 1 base, leaving 15 bases between the germline ends. CDR3 size: 16 residues. DNA of the CDR3: TGTGCCAGCAGCTCCCCCCCCGGCCTTCGCACAGATACGCAGTATTTT. Translation: CASSSPPGLRTDTQYF.

The CDR3 DNA is TGCGCCAGCAGCCAACTGAGGACAGCTATAGTCTACAATGAGCAGTTCTTC. This encodes CASSQLRTAIVYNEQFF. The rearrangement links TRBV4-1 to TRBJ2-1, with D maybe TRBD1 (6 bases). CDR3 length: 17 amino acids. Deletions cut 2 bases from V and 3 bases from J, with 17 bases between. The V gene's germline CDR1 is MGHRA and CDR2 YSYEKL.

J is TRBJ2-1 and V is TRBV6-5; a possible D gene is TRBD1 (6 bases). CDR1 is MNHEY and CDR2 is SVGAGI in the germline V gene. This CDR3 is 15 amino acids long. The V end lost 5 bases, the J end lost 3 bases, and 14 bases lay between the germline ends. In DNA form, the CDR3 reads TGTGCCAGCAGTCCGGTCGACAGGAACTACAATGAGCAGTTCTTC. This codes for CASSPVDRNYNEQFF.

This clone was seen only once. This sample also contains other DNA sequences that code for the same CDR3. This chain connects TRBV6-5 to TRBJ2-5; D may match TRBD1 or TRBD2 (5 bases each). This CDR3 spans 13 amino acids. Germline lookup yields CDR1 MNHEY and CDR2 SVGAGI. V was trimmed by 2 bases and J by 5 bases, leaving 9 bases between them. In nucleotides, the CDR3 is TGTGCCAGCAGTTACAGGGGACGGGAGACCCAGTACTTC. Protein: CASSYRGRETQYF.

The chain is built from TRBV2 and TRBJ2-1; 7 bases fit TRBD1. Trimming removed 8 bases from V and 2 bases from J; junction bases left unmatched: 3. The CDR3 runs to 13 residues. Looked up from germline, CDR1 is SNHLY and CDR2 is FYNNEI. CDR3 residues: CASRGGAYNEQFF. DNA for the CDR3: TGTGCCAGCCGAGGGGGCGCCTACAATGAGCAGTTCTTC.

This chain joins TRBV28 and TRBJ1-2; 8 bases map to TRBD1. The CDR3 consists of 13 residues. Germline CDR1 and CDR2: MDHEN and SYDVKM. Losses at the gene ends were 2 bases for V and 13 bases for J; bases not matched to a gene: 9. The CDR3 loop reads CASSLVRGRDVTF. CDR3 bases: TGTGCCAGCAGTTTAGTCAGGGGGCGTGATGTCACCTTC.